Listed below are T cell receptor beta chains from one sample, sequenced in a study of T cell responses to AZD1222 COVID-19 vaccine. Measured with immunoSEQ multiplex PCR; TCRdb has only the in-frame clones, and not every one. The sample shows 95,000 to 100,000 clones, 75% to 95% of them seen only once. Material: peripheral blood, obtained on day 0 of AZD1222 vaccination. These receptors all come from an adult in good health. The CDR3 runs from the conserved cysteine through the conserved F or W. A D gene is named only where the DNA matches it firmly. Expanded clones are given a class, and other clones once, few, many or no size at all.

CDR3nt	CDR3aa	j_gene	abundance	v_gene	d_gene	len
TGTGCCAGCAGCTTGCTTCTAGCGGGGGGGTCGTACCAAGAGACCCAGTACTTC	CASSLLLAGGSYQETQYF	TRBJ2-5	.	TRBV5-5	TRBD2	18
TGTGCCAGCAGCTTGTCAGGGGCCTACGAGCAGTACTTC	CASSLSGAYEQYF	TRBJ2-7	.	TRBV5-5	.	13
TGTGCCAGCAGCGCCGTAAATTCCCCCAGGGGCCACTATGGCTACACCTTC	CASSAVNSPRGHYGYTF	TRBJ1-2	.	TRBV13	.	17
TGTGCCAGCGGGAGTTTAGCGGGGGGCCTGTTCTACAATGAGCAGTTCTTC	CASGSLAGGLFYNEQFF	TRBJ2-1	.	TRBV25-1	TRBD2	17
TGTGCCAGCCGGGACACGAACACCGGGGAGCTGTTTTTT	CASRDTNTGELFF	TRBJ2-2	.	TRBV27	.	13
TGTGCCAGCATCAGGGGAGACACCGGGGAGCTGTTTTTT	CASIRGDTGELFF	TRBJ2-2	.	TRBV28	.	13
TGCGCCAGCAGCCAAGTGTTCTCATCCTACGAGCAGTACTTC	CASSQVFSSYEQYF	TRBJ2-7	.	TRBV4-1	.	14
TGCAGTGCCCGTAAGGGGGCTGAAGCTTTCTTT	CSARKGAEAFF	TRBJ1-1	.	TRBV20-1	.	11
TGTGCCAGCAGCTTCAGGGACAGGGAAGCTGAAGCTTTCTTT	CASSFRDREAEAFF	TRBJ1-1	.	TRBV11-2	TRBD1	14
TGTGCCACCAGTGTCCCAGAGAGGGTTTCACCCCTCCACTTT	CATSVPERVSPLHF	TRBJ1-6	once	TRBV24-1	.	14
TGTGCCAGCAGTGACAGGGAGGCCACTGAAGCTTTCTTT	CASSDREATEAFF	TRBJ1-1	.	TRBV6-4	.	13